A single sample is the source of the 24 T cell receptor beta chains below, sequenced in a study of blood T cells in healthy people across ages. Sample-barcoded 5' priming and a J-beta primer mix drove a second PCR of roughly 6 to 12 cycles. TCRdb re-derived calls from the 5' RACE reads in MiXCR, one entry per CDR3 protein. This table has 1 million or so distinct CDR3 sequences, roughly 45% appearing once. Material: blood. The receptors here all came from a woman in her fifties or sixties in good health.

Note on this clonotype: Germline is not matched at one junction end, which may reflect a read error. For the CDR3, the DNA is TGCGCCAGCAGCTTATCGTTGACAGCAACTAATGAAAAACTGTTTTTT. The encoded protein is CASSLSLTATNEKLFF. The rearrangement links TRBV7-9 to TRBJ1-4; possible D gene TRBD1, 5 bases. CDR3 length: 16 amino acids. CDR1 and CDR2 (germline): SEHNR, FQNEAQ (reference sequence). Based on the CDR3 plus reference TRBV7-9 and TRBJ1-4, the full variable domain is DTGVSQNPRHKITKRGQNVTFRCDPISEHNRLYWYRQTLGQGPEFLTYFQNEAQLEKSRLLSDRFSAERPKGSFSTLEIQRTEQGDSAMYLCASSLSLTATNEKLFFGSGTQLSVL.

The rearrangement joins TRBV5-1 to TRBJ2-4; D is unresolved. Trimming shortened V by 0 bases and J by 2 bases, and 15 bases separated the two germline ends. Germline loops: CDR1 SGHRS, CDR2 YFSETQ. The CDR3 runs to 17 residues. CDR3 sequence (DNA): TGCGCCAGCAGCTTGGCCGGGTGGGAAAGTCCCAAAAACATTCAGTACTTC. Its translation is CASSLAGWESPKNIQYF.

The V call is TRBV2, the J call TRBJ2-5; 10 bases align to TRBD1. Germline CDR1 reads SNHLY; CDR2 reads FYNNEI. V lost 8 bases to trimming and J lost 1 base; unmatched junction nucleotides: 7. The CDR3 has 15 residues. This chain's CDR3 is CASARDRGFQETQYF. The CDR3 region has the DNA TGTGCCAGCGCCAGGGACAGGGGCTTCCAAGAGACCCAGTACTTC.

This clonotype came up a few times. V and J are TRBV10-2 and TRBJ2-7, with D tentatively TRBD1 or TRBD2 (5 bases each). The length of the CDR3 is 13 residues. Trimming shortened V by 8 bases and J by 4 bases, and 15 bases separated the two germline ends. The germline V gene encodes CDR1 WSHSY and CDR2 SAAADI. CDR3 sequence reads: CASEVGPEYEQYF. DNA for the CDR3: TGCGCCAGCGAGGTGGGACCCGAATACGAGCAGTACTTC.

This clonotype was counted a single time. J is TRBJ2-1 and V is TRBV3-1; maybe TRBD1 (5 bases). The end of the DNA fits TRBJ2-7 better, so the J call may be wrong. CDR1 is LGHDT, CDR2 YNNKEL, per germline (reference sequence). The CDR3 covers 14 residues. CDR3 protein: CASSQEGRVNEQYF. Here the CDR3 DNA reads TGTGCCAGCAGCCAAGAGGGCAGGGTGAATGAGCAGTACTTC.

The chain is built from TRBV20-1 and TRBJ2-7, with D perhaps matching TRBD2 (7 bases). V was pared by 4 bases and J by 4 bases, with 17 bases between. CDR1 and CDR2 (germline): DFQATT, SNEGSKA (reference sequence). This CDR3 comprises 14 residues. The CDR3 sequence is CSAKGGAGSYEQYF. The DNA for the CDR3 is TGCAGTGCTAAGGGGGGGGCAGGGTCTTACGAGCAGTACTTC.

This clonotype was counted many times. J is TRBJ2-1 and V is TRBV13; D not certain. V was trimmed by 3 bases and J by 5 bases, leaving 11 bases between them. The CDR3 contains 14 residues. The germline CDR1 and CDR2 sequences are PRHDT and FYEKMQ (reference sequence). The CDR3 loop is CASSFETQHNEQFF. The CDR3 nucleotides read TGTGCCAGCAGCTTCGAGACGCAGCACAATGAGCAGTTCTTC.

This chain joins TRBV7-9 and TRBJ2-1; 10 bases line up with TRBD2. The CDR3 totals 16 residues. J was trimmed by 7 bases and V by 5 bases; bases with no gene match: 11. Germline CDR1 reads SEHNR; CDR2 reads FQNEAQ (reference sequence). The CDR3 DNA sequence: TGTGCCAGCAGCCCCGGGGCTAGCGGGAGAAGGAATGAGCAGTTCTTC. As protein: CASSPGASGRRNEQFF. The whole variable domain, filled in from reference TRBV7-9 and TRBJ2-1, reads DTGVSQNPRHKITKRGQNVTFRCDPISEHNRLYWYRQTLGQGPEFLTYFQNEAQLEKSRLLSDRFSAERPKGSFSTLEIQRTEQGDSAMYLCASSPGASGRRNEQFFGPGTRLTVL.

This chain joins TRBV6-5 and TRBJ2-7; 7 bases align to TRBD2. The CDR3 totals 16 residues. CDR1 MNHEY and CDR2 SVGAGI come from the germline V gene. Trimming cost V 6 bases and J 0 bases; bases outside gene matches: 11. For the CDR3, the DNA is TGTGCCAGCAGCCCAAACCTAGCGGTCAGCTCCTACGAGCAGTACTTC. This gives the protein CASSPNLAVSSYEQYF.

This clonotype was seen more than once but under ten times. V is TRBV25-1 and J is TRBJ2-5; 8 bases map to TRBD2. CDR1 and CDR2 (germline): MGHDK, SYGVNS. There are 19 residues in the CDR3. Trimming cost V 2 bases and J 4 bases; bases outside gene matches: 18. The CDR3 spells CASSEPQGGGLGSRETQYF. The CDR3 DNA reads TGTGCCAGCAGTGAACCACAGGGTGGGGGACTAGGAAGCCGAGAGACCCAGTACTTC.

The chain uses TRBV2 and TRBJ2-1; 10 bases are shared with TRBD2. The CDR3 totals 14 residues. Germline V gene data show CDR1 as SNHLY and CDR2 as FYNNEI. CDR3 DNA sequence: TGTAGCGGGAGGGCCTTGAGCTCCTACAATGAGCAGTTCTTC. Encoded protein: CSGRALSSYNEQFF. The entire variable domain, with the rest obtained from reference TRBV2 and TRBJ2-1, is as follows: EPEVTQTPSHQVTQMGQEVILRCVPISNHLYFYWYRQILGQKVEFLVSFYNNEISEKSEIFDDQFSVERPDGSNFTLKIRSTKLEDSAMYFCSGRALSSYNEQFFGPGTRLTVL.

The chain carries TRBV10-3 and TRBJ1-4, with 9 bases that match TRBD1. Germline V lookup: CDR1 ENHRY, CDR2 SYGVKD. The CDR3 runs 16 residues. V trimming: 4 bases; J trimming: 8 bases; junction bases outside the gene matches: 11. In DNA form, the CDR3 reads TGTGCCATCAGTGCCTCCCCCGGGACAGGGCCGGAAAAACTGTTTTTT. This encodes CAISASPGTGPEKLFF.

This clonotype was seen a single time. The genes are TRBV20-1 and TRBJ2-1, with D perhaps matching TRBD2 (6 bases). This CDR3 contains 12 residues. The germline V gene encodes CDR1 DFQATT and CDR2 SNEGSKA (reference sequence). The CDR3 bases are TGCAGCGGAGGGGCTTACTACAATGAGCAGTTCTTC. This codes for CSGGAYYNEQFF.

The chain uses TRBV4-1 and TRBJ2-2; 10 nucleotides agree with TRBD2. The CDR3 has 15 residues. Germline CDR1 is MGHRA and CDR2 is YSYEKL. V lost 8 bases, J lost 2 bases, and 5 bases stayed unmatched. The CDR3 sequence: CASSASGSNTGELFF. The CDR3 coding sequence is TGCGCCAGCTCGGCTAGCGGGAGCAACACCGGGGAGCTGTTTTTT.

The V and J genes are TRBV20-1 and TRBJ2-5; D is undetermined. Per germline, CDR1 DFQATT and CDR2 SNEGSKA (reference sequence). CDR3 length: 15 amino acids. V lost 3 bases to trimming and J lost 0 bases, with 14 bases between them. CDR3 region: CSASGVGLNQETQYF. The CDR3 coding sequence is TGCAGTGCTAGTGGGGTAGGGCTTAACCAAGAGACCCAGTACTTC.

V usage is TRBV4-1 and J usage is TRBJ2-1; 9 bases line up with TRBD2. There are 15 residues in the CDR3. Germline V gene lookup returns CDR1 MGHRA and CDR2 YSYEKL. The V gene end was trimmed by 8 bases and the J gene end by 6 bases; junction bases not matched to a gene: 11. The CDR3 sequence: CASALRRGGLNEQFF. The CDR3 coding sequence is TGCGCCAGCGCACTACGGCGGGGGGGACTCAATGAGCAGTTCTTC.

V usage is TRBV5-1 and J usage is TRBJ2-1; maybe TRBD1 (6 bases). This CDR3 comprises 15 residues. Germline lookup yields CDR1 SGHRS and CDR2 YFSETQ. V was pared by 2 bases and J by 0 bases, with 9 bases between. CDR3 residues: CASSFRGPSYNEQFF. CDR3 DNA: TGCGCCAGCAGCTTCAGGGGTCCCTCCTACAATGAGCAGTTCTTC.

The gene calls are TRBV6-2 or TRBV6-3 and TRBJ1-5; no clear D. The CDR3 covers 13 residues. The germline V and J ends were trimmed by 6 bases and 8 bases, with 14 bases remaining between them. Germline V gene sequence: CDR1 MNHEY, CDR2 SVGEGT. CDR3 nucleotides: TGTGCCAGCAGCCGGACGCGGTTAGAGCCCCAGCATTTT. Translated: CASSRTRLEPQHF.

This CDR3 reads CSARAHRGGGYTF. The CDR3 bases are TGCAGTGCTAGAGCCCACAGGGGTGGCGGCTACACCTTC. The chain is built from TRBV20-1 and TRBJ1-2, with 7 bases aligning to TRBD1. The CDR3 spans 13 residues. J lost 8 bases, V lost 1 base, and 7 bases had no gene match. The germline CDR1 and CDR2 sequences are DFQATT and SNEGSKA (reference sequence).

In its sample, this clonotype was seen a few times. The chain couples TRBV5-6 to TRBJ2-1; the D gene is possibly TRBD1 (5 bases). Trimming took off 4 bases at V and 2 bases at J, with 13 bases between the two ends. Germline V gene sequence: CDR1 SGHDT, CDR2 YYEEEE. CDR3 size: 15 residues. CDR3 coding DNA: TGTGCCAGCAGCCTCCCAACGACAGCCTACAATGAGCAGTTCTTC. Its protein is CASSLPTTAYNEQFF.

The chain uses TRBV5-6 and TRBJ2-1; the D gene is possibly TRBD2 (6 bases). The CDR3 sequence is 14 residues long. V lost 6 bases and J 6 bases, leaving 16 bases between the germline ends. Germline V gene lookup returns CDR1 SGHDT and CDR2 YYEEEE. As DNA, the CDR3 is TGTGCCAGCATCGCGGGACTGGCAGTCAATGAGCAGTTCTTC. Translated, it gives CASIAGLAVNEQFF.

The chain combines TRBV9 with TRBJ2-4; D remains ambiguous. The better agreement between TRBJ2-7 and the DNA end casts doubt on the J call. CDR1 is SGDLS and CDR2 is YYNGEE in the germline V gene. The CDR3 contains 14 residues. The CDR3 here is CASSVVPQSYEQYF. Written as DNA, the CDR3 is TGTGCCAGCAGCGTAGTACCCCAATCCTACGAGCAGTACTTC.

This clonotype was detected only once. For the CDR3, the DNA is TGTGCCAGCAGCCAAGAAACGGACAGGGGGCGGTTCACTGAAGCTTTCTTT. Translated: CASSQETDRGRFTEAFF. The chain has TRBV14 and TRBJ1-1; TRBD1 matches at 11 bases. The CDR3 length is 17 residues. The J segment lost 4 bases and the V segment lost 0 bases, leaving 7 bases of the junction unmatched. Germline V gives CDR1 SGHDN, CDR2 FVKESK.

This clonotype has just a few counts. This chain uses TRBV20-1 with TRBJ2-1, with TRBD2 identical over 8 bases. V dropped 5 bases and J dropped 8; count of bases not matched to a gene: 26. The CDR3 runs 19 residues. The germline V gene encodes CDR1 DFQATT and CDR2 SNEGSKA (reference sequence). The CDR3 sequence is CSAPPPGWLAGGFRDEQFF. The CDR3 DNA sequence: TGCAGTGCTCCCCCGCCAGGTTGGCTAGCGGGTGGCTTTAGGGATGAGCAGTTCTTC.